This TCR beta chain was sequenced in a study of blood T cell repertoires in COVID-19. J was trimmed by 6 bases and V by 5 bases; bases with no gene match: 12. Germline CDR1 is SGHTA and CDR2 is FQGNSA. The CDR3 consists of 16 residues. Authors' data handling: Counts of nucleated cells, estimated from reference gene primer amplification, were obtained. Profiling relied on immunoSEQ multiplex PCR, and the TCRdb table lists in-frame clones only, not all of them. The V and J calls and clone size were taken over from that table, and D and trimming were inferred from the DNA. The sample records about 250,000 clones, around 81% being singletons. This clone was counted a few times.

This chain joins TRBV7-2 and TRBJ1-2; 10 nucleotides match TRBD1. The TCR comes from a middle-aged man with active or convalescent COVID-19. The sample consisted of peripheral blood. The CDR3 sequence: CASSPRGGQGYDGYTF. The DNA for the CDR3 is TGTGCCAGCAGCCCCAGGGGGGGACAGGGGTACGATGGCTACACCTTC.